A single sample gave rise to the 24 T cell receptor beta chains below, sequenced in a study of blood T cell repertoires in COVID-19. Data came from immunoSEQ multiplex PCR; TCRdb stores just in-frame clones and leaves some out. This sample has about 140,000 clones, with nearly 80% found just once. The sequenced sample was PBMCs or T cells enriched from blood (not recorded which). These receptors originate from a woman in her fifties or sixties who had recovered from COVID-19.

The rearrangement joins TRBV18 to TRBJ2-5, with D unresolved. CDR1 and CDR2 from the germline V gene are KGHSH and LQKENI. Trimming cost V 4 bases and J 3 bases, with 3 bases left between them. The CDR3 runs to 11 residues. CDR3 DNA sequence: TGTGCCAGCTCACTAGAAGAGACCCAGTACTTC. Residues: CASSLEETQYF.

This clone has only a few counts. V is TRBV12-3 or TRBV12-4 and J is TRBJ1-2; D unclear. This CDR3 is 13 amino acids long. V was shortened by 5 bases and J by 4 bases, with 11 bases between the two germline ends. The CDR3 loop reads CASSRDKIYGYTF. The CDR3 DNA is TGTGCCAGCAGTAGAGACAAGATCTATGGCTACACCTTC.

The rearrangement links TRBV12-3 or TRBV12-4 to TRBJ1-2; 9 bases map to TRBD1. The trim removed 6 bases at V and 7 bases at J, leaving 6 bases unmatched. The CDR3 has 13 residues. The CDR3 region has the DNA TGTGCCAGCAGCCCCGGGACAGGGACTGGCTACACCTTC. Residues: CASSPGTGTGYTF.

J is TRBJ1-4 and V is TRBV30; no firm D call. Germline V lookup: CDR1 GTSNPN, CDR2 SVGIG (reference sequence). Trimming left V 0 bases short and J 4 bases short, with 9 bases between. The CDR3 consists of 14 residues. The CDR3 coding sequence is TGTGCCTGGAGTGTACCACAGTATAATGAAAAACTGTTTTTT. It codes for CAWSVPQYNEKLFF. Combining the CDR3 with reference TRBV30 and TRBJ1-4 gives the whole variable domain SQTIHQWPATLVQPVGSPLSLECTVEGTSNPNLYWYRQAAGRGLQLLFYSVGIGQISSEVPQNLSASRPQDRQFILSSKKLLLSDSGFYLCAWSVPQYNEKLFFGSGTQLSVL.

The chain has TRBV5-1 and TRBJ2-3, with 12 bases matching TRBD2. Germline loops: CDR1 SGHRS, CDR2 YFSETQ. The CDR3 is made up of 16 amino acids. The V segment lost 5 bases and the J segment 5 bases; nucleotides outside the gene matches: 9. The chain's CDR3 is CASSPRTSGVRDTQYF. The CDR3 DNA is TGCGCCAGCAGTCCACGGACTAGCGGGGTTAGAGATACGCAGTATTTT.

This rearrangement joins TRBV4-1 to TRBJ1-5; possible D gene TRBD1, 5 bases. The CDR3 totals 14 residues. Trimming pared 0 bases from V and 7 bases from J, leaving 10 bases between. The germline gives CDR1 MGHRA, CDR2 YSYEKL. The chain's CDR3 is CASSQEGVRQPQHF. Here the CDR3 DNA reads TGCGCCAGCAGCCAAGAAGGGGTTCGGCAGCCCCAGCATTTT.

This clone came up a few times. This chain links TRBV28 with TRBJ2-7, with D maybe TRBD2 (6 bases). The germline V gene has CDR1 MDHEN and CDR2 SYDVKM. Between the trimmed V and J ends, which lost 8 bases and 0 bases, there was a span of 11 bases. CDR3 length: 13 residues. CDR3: CASQAGYSYEQYF. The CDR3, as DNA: TGTGCCAGCCAAGCGGGTTACTCCTACGAGCAGTACTTC.

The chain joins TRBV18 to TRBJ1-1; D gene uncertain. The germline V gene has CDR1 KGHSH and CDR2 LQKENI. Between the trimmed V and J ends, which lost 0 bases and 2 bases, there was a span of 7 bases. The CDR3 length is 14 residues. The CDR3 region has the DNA TGTGCCAGCTCACCACCGACGACTAACACTGAAGCTTTCTTT. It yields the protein CASSPPTTNTEAFF. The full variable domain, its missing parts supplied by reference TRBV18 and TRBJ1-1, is NAGVMQNPRHLVRRRGQEARLRCSPMKGHSHVYWYRQLPEEGLKFMVYLQKENIIDESGMPKERFSAEFPKEGPSILRIQQVVRGDSAAYFCASSPPTTNTEAFFGQGTRLTVV.

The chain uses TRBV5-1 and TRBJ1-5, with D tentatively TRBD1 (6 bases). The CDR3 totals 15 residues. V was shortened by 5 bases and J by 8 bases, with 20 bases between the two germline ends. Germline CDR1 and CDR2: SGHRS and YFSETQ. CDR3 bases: TGCGCCAGCAGTGGAGGAACGGGGAAGGGGGAGCCCCAGCATTTT. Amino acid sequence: CASSGGTGKGEPQHF. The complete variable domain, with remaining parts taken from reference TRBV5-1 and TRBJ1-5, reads KAGVTQTPRYLIKTRGQQVTLSCSPISGHRSVSWYQQTPGQGLQFLFEYFSETQRNKGNFPGRFSGRQFSNSRSEMNVSTLELGDSALYLCASSGGTGKGEPQHFGDGTRLSIL.

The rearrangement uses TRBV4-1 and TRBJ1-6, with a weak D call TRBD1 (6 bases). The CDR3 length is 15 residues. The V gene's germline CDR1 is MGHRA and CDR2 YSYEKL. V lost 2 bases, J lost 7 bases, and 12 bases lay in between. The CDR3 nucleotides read TGCGCCAGCAGCCAACTGGACAGTAAGAATTCACCCCTCCACTTT. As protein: CASSQLDSKNSPLHF.

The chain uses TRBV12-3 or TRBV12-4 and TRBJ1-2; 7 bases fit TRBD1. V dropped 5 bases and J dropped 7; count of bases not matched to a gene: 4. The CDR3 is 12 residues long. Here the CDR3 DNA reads TGTGCCAGCAGTAAAGGGACAGTTGGCTACACCTTC. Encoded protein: CASSKGTVGYTF.

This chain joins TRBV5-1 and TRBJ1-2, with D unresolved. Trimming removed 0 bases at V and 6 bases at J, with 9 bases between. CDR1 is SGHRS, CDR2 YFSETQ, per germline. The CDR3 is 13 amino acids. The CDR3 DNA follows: TGCGCCAGCAGCTTGGATATAGATGATGGCTACACCTTC. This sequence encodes CASSLDIDDGYTF.

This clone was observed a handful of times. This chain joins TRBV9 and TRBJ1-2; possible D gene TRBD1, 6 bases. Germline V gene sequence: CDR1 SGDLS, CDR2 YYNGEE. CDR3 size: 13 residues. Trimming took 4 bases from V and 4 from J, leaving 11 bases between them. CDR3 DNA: TGTGCCAGCAGCCAGGGGCCAGCCTATGGCTACACCTTC. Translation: CASSQGPAYGYTF.

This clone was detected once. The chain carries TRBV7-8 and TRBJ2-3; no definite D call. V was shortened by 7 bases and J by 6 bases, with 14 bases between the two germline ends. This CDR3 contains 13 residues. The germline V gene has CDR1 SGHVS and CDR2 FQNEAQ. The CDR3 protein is CASTTRGGDTQYF. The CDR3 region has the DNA TGTGCCAGCACCACGAGAGGTGGGGATACGCAGTATTTT. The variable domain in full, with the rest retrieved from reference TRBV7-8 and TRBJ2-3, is GAGVSQSPRYKVAKRGQDVALRCDPISGHVSLFWYQQALGQGPEFLTYFQNEAQLDKSGLPSDRFFAERPEGSVSTLKIQRTQQEDSAVYLCASTTRGGDTQYFGPGTRLTVL.

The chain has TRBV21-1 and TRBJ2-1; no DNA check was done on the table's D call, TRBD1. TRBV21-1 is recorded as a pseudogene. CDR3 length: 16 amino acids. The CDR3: CASSNQAGGSYNEQFF. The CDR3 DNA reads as TGTGCCAGCAGCAACCAGGCAGGGGGCTCCTACAATGAGCAGTTCTTC.

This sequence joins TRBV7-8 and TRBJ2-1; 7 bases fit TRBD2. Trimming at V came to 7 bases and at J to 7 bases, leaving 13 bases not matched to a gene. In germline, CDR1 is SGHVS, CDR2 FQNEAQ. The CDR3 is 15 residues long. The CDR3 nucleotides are TGTGCCAGCACCACCTCCCCCCAGCGGGGTAATGAGCAGTTCTTC. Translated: CASTTSPQRGNEQFF.

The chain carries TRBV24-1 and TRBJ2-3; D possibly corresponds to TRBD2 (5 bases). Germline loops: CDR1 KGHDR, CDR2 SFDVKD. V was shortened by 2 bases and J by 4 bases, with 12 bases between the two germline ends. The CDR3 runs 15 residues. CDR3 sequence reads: CATSDSRGISDTQYF. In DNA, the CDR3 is TGTGCCACCAGTGATTCCCGGGGAATCTCAGATACGCAGTATTTT.

The CDR3 protein is CASSVSAGLAGGPSYNEQFF. The CDR3 region has the DNA TGTGCCAGCAGCGTATCTGCGGGACTAGCGGGGGGGCCGTCCTACAATGAGCAGTTCTTC. The genes are TRBV9 and TRBJ2-1, with 16 bases lining up with TRBD2. Unmatched junction bases numbered 8, after V lost 1 base and J lost 1 base. This CDR3 has 20 amino acids. Germline V CDR1 and CDR2: SGDLS, YYNGEE.

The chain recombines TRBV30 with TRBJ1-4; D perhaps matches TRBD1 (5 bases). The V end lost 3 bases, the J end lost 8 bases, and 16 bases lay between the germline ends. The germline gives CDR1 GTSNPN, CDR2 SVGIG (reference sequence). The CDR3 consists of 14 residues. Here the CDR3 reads CAWSPGRSDEKLFF. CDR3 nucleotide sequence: TGTGCCTGGAGCCCAGGGAGGTCGGACGAAAAACTGTTTTTT.

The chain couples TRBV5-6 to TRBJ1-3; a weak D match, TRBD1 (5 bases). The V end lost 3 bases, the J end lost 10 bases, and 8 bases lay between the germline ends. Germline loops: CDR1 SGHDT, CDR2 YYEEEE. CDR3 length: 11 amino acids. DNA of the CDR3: TGTGCCAGCAGCTCGGCAGGGACCATATATTTT. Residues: CASSSAGTIYF.

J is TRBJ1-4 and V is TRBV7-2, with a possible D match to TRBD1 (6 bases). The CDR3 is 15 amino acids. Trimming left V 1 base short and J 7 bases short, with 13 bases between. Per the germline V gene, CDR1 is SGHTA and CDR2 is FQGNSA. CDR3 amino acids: CASSLGGQPIEKLFF. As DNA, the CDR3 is TGTGCCAGCAGCTTAGGGGGGCAGCCCATTGAAAAACTGTTTTTT.

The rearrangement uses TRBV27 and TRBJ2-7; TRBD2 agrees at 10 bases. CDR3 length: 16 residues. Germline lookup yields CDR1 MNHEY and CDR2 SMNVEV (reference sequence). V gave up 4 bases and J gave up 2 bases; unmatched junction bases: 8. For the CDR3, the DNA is TGTGCCAGCAGTTATAAAGTAGCGGGAGGCCCCTACGAGCAGTACTTC. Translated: CASSYKVAGGPYEQYF.

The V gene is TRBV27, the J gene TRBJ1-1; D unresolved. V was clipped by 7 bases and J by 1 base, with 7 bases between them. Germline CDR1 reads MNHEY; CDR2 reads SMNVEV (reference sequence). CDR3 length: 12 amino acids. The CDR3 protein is CASMQANTEAFF. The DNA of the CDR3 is TGTGCCAGCATGCAGGCGAACACTGAAGCTTTCTTT.

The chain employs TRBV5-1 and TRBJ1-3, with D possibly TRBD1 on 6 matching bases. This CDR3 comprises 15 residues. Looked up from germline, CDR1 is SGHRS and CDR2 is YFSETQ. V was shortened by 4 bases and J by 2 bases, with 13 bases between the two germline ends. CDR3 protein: CASSPRTDTGNTIYF. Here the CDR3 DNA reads TGCGCCAGCAGCCCACGGACAGATACTGGAAACACCATATATTTT.